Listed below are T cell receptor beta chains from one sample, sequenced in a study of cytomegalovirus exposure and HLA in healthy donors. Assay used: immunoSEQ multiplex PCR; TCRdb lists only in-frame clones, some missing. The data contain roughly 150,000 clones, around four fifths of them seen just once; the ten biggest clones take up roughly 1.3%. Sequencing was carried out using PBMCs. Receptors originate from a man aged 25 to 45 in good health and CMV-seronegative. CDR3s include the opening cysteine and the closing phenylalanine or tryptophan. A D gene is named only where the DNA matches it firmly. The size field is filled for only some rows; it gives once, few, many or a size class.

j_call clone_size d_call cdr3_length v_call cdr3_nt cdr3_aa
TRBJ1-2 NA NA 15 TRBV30 TGTGCCTGGAGTTTACGACAGGACCTTCACTATGGCTACACCTTC CAWSLRQDLHYGYTF
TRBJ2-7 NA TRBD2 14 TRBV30 TGTGCCTGGAGCGCCGGGACTAGCTTATACGAGCAGTACTTC CAWSAGTSLYEQYF
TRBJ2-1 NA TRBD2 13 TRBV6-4 TGTGCCAGCTCAGAATCGGGAGGGAATGAGCAGTTCTTC CASSESGGNEQFF
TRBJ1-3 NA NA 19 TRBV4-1 TGCGCCAGCAGCCAAGAGTTCCCCTACAGGGCTCCGGCCGGAAACACCATATATTTT CASSQEFPYRAPAGNTIYF
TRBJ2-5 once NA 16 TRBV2 TGTGCCAGCAGTGAAAATTGGCGGCAATACCAAGAGACCCAGTACTTC CASSENWRQYQETQYF
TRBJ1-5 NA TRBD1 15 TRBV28 TGTGCCAGCGGAACGGGACAGGGGGCTACTCAGCCCCAGCATTTT CASGTGQGATQPQHF
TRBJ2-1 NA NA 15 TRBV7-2 TGTGCCAGCAGCCCTATTGCTAGCTCCTACAATGAGCAGTTCTTC CASSPIASSYNEQFF
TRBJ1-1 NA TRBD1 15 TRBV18 TGTGCCAGCTCACGAACCGGGACAGTGAACACTGAAGCTTTCTTT CASSRTGTVNTEAFF
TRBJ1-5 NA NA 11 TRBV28 TGTGCCAGCAGCGGCAATCAGCCCCAGCATTTT CASSGNQPQHF
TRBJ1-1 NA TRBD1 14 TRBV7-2 TGTGCCAGCACCCCCGACAGGGAATCCACTGAAGCTTTCTTT CASTPDRESTEAFF
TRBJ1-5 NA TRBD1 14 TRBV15 TGTGCCACCAGCAGGGGGGACAGGGGGCAGCCCCAGCATTTT CATSRGDRGQPQHF
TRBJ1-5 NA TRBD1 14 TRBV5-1 TGCGCCAGCAGCTTTGGAACAGGGGATCAGCCCCAGCATTTT CASSFGTGDQPQHF
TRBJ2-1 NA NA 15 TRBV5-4 TGTGCCAGCAGCAAAACCGGGACTTTCAACAATGAGCAGTTCTTC CASSKTGTFNNEQFF
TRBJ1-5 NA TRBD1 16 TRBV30 TGTGCCTGGAGTGCGCCCCTTAGGACAGGGAGTCAGCCCCAGCATTTT CAWSAPLRTGSQPQHF
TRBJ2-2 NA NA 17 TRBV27 TGTGCCAGCAGTTTATTGGGCGGGGCCAGGATCACCGGGGAGCTGTTTTTT CASSLLGGARITGELFF
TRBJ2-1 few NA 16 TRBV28 TGTGCCAGCAGTCCGCGACAGCCTTTTATCTACAATGAGCAGTTCTTC CASSPRQPFIYNEQFF
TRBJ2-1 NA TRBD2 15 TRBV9 TGTGCCAGCAGCGTGACTAGCGGCCCTTGGGATGAGCAGTTCTTC CASSVTSGPWDEQFF
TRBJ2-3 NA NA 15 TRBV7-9 TGTGCCAGCAGATCCTCGACGGGAGCAGACTATACGCAGTATTTT CASRSSTGADYTQYF
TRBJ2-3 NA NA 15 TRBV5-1 TGCGCCAGCAGCTTTAGGGGACTCAGCACAGATACGCAGTATTTT CASSFRGLSTDTQYF
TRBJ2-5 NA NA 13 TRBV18 TGTGCCAGCTCCGCCCCTCTAGGGGATGCGCAGTACTTC CASSAPLGDAQYF
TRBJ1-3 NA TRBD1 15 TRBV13 TGTGCCAGCAGCTTCTACGACAGGGAGGGAAACACCATATATTTT CASSFYDREGNTIYF
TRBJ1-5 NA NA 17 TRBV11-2 TGTGCCAGCAGCCCCGTGAGATACGGGTTGAGCAATCAGCCCCAGCATTTT CASSPVRYGLSNQPQHF
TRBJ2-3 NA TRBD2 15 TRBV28 TGTGCCAGCAGCCTCCTAGCGGGGGGCACAGATACGCAGTATTTT CASSLLAGGTDTQYF
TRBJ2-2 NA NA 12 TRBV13 TGTGCCAGCAGCCTAAGCGGCGGGGAGCTGTTTTTT CASSLSGGELFF
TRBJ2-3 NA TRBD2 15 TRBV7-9 TGTGCCAGCAGCGTACTAGCGCTAGACACAGATACGCAGTATTTT CASSVLALDTDTQYF
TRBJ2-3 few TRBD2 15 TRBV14 TGTGCCAGCAGCCGAGGACTAGCCGGCACAGATACGCAGTATTTT CASSRGLAGTDTQYF
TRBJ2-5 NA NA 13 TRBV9 TGTGCCAGCAGCGTAGGAGTTTCAGAGACCCAGTACTTC CASSVGVSETQYF
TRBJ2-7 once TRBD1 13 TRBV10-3 TGTGCCATCTCTGGACAGGGTAGCTACGAGCAGTACTTC CAISGQGSYEQYF
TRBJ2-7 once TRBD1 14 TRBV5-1 TGCGCCAGCAGCACCCGGGACAGGGGAGGCGAGCAGTACTTC CASSTRDRGGEQYF
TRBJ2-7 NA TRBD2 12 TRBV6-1 TGTGCCAGCAGTGAGCGGGGGTACGAGCAGTACTTC CASSERGYEQYF
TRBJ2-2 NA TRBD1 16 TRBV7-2 TGTGCCAGCAGCTCCCAGGGACAGCAGAACACCGGGGAGCTGTTTTTT CASSSQGQQNTGELFF
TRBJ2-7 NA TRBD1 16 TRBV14 TGTGCCAGCAGCCAAGACCCCGACAGGGGATACTACGAGCAGTACTTC CASSQDPDRGYYEQYF
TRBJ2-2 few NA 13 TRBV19 TGTGCCAGTATCCCGAGGGACACCGGGGAGCTGTTTTTT CASIPRDTGELFF
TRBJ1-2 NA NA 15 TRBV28 TGTGCCAGCAGTGAAACAGGGATTTCTAACTATGGCTACACCTTC CASSETGISNYGYTF
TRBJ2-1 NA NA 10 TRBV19 TGTGCCAGCGGTTACAATGAGCAGTTCTTC CASGYNEQFF
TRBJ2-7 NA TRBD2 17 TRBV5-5 TGTGCCAGCAGCTTGTCTAGCGGGGGTCTAAGCTCCTACGAGCAGTACTTC CASSLSSGGLSSYEQYF
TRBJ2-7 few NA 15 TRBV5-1 TGCGCCAGCAGCCACACAGGGCTCCCCACCTACGAGCAGTACTTC CASSHTGLPTYEQYF
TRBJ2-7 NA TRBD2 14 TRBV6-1 TGTGCCAGCAGGGAACTAGCGGGAGGGGGTGAGCAGTACTTC CASRELAGGGEQYF
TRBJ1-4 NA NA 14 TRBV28 TGTGCCAGCAGTGCCCAGGGGCTGGGGGAAAAACTGTTTTTT CASSAQGLGEKLFF
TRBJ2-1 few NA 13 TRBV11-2 TGTGCCAGCAGCTTAGGTACAGGGTTCGAGCAGTTCTTC CASSLGTGFEQFF
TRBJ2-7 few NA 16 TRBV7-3 TGTGCCAGCAGCTTAAATGGGAGCCCAGCCACCTACGAGCAGTACTTC CASSLNGSPATYEQYF
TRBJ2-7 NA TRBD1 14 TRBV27 TGTGCCAGCAGTCCGAGGACAGGGGTCTACGAGCAGTACTTC CASSPRTGVYEQYF
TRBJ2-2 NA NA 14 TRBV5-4 TGTGCCAGCAGCTTCAATCCGAACACCGGGGAGCTGTTTTTT CASSFNPNTGELFF
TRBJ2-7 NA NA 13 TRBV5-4 TGCGCCAGCAGCCAGTCCAGGGTGCGGGAGCAGTACTTC CASSQSRVREQYF